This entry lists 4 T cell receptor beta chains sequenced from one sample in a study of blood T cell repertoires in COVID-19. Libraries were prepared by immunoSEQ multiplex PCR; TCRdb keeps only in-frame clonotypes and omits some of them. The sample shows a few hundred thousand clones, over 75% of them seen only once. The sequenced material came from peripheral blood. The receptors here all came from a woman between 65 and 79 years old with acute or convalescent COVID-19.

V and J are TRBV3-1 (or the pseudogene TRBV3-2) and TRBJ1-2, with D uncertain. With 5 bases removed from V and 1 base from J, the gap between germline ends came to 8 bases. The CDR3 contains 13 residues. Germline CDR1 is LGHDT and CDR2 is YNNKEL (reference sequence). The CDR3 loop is CASSGGNNYGYTF. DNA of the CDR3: TGTGCCAGCAGCGGCGGTAATAACTATGGCTACACCTTC.

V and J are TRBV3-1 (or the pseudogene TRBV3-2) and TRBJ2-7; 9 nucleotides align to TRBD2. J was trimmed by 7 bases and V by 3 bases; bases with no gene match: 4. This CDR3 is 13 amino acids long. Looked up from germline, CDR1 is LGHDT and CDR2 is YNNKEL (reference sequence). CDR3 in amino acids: CASSHAGGIEQYF. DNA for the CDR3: TGTGCCAGCAGCCACGCGGGGGGGATAGAGCAGTACTTC.

CDR3 loop: CASSGRVGNYGYTF. The CDR3 DNA is TGTGCCAGCAGTGGGCGGGTCGGTAACTATGGCTACACCTTC. The chain links TRBV2 to TRBJ1-2; D is uncertain. The germline V gene has CDR1 SNHLY and CDR2 FYNNEI. The CDR3 extends over 14 amino acids. Trimming cost V 4 bases and J 1 base, with 10 bases left between them.

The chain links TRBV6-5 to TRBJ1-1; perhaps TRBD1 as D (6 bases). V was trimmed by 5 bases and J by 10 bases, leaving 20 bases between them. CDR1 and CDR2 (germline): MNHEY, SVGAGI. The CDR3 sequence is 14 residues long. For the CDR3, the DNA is TGTGCCAGCAGTAGCGCCCAGGGGCCCCGAAGAGCTTTCTTT. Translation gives CASSSAQGPRRAFF.